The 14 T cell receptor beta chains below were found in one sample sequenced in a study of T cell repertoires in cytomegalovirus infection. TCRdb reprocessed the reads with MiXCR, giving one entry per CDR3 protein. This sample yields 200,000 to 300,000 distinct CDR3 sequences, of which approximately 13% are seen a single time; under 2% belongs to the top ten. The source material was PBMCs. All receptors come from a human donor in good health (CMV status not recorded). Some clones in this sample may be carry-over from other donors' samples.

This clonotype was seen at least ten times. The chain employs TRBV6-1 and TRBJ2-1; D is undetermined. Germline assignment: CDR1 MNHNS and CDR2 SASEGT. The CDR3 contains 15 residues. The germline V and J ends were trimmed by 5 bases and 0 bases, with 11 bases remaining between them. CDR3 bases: TGTGCCAGCAGTTTGTACGGATCCTCCTACAATGAGCAGTTCTTC. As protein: CASSLYGSSYNEQFF.

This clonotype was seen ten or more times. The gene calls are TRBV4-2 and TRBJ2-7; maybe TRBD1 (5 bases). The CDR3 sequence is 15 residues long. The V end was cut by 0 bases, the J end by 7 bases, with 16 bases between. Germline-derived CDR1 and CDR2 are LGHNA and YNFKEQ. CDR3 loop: CASSQERQTPREQYF. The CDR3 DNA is TGTGCCAGCAGCCAAGAACGACAGACCCCTAGAGAGCAGTACTTC.

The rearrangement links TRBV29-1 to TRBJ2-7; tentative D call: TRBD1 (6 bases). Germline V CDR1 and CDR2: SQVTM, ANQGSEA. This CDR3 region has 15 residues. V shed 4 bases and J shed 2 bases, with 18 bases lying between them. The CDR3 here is CSVVPGDKAAYEQYF. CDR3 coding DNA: TGCAGCGTTGTCCCTGGGGACAAGGCCGCCTACGAGCAGTACTTC.

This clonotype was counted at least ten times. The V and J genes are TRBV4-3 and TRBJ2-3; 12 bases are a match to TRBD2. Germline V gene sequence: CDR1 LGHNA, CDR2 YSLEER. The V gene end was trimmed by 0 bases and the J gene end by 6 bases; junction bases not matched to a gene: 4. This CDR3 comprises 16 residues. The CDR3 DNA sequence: TGCGCCAGCAGCCAAGAGCGGACTAGCGGGGCGGATACGCAGTATTTT. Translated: CASSQERTSGADTQYF.

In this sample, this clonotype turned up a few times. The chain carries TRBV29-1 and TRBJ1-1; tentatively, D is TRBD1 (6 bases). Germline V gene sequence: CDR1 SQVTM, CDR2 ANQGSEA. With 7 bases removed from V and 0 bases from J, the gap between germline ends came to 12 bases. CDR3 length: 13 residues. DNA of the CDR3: TGCAGCGCTGCGACAGGAGTGAACACTGAAGCTTTCTTT. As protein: CSAATGVNTEAFF.

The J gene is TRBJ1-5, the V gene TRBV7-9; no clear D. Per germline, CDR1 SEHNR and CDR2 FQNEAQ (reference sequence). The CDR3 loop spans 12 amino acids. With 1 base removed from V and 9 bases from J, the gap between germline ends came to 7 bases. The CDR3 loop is CASSLVGSPQHF. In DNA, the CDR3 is TGTGCCAGCAGCTTAGTTGGTTCGCCCCAGCATTTT. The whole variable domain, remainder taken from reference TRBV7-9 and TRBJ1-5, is DTGVSQNPRHKITKRGQNVTFRCDPISEHNRLYWYRQTLGQGPEFLTYFQNEAQLEKSRLLSDRFSAERPKGSFSTLEIQRTEQGDSAMYLCASSLVGSPQHFGDGTRLSIL.

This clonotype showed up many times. The CDR3 loop reads CASSSGIGLGNEQFF. The CDR3 coding sequence is TGTGCCAGCAGCTCCGGAATAGGGCTGGGTAATGAGCAGTTCTTC. The V gene is TRBV11-2, the J gene TRBJ2-1; D remains ambiguous. Trimming cost V 4 bases and J 7 bases, with 17 bases left between them. The CDR3 totals 15 residues. The germline CDR1 and CDR2 sequences are SGHAT and FQNNGV.

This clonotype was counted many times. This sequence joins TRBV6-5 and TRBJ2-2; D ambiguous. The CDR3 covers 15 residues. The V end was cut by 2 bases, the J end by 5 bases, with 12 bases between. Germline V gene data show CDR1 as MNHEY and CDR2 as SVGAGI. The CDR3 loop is CASSYNSLGTGELFF. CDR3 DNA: TGTGCCAGCAGTTACAACAGTCTAGGGACCGGGGAGCTGTTTTTT.

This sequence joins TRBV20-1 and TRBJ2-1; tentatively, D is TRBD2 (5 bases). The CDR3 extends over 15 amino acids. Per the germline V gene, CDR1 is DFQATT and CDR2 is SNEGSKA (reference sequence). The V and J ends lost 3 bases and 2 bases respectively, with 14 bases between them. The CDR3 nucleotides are TGCAGTGCTAGTCGAGGGAGTGGGGCCTACAATGAGCAGTTCTTC. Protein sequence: CSASRGSGAYNEQFF.

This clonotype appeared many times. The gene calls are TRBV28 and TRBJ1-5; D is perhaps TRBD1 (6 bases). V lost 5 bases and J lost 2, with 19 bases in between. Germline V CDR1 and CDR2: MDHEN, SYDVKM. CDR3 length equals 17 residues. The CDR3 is CASSLRPGAGGNQPQHF. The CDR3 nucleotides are TGTGCCAGCAGTCTTAGACCGGGGGCTGGTGGCAATCAGCCCCAGCATTTT. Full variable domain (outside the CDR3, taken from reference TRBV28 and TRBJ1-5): DVKVTQSSRYLVKRTGEKVFLECVQDMDHENMFWYRQDPGLGLRLIYFSYDVKMKEKGDIPEGYSVSREKKERFSLILESASTNQTSMYLCASSLRPGAGGNQPQHFGDGTRLSIL.

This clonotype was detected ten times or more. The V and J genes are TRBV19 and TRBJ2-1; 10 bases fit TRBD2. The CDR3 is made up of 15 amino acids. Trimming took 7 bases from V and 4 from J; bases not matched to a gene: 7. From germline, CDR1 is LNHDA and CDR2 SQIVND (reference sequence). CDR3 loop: CASKGSSGSYNEQFF. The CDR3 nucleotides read TGTGCCAGTAAGGGGTCTAGCGGGAGTTACAATGAGCAGTTCTTC. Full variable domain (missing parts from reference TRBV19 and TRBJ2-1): DGGITQSPKYLFRKEGQNVTLSCEQNLNHDAMYWYRQDPGQGLRLIYYSQIVNDFQKGDIAEGYSVSREKKESFPLTVTSAQKNPTAFYLCASKGSSGSYNEQFFGPGTRLTVL.

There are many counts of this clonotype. Here the CDR3 reads CASTEGSYTEAFF. CDR3 sequence (DNA): TGTGCCAGCACCGAGGGGAGTTACACTGAAGCTTTCTTT. The chain links TRBV28 to TRBJ1-1; perhaps TRBD1 as D (5 bases). The CDR3 covers 13 residues. V lost 7 bases to trimming and J lost 3 bases, with 12 bases between them. Germline-derived CDR1 and CDR2 are MDHEN and SYDVKM.

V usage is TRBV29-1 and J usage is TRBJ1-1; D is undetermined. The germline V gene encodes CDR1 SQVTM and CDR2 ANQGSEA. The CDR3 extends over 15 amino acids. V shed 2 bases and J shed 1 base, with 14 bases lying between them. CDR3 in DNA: TGCAGCGTTGAAATCGGTAGGGCACGGAACACTGAAGCTTTCTTT. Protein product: CSVEIGRARNTEAFF.

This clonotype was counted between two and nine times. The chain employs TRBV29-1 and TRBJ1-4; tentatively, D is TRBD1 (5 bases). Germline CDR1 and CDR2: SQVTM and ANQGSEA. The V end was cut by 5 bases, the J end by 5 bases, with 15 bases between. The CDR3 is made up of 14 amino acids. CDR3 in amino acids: CSVISGTDNEKLFF. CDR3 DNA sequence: TGCAGCGTTATTTCCGGGACGGACAATGAAAAACTGTTTTTT.